This T cell receptor beta chain was profiled in a study of shared clonotypes between healthy human individuals. Profiled with immunoSEQ multiplex PCR; TCRdb holds only in-frame clones, not every one. The repertoire has more than 2 million clones, less than 95% of them found once; the top ten carry 0.9% to 1.3%. Naive CD8 populations comprised CD45RO-negative cells positively selected for CCR7, excluding terminally differentiated effector memory CD45RA+ cells. V gave up 3 bases and J gave up 3 bases, with 9 bases separating them. The CDR3 spans 14 residues. Germline values: CDR1 MNHEY, CDR2 SMNVEV (reference sequence). General observations from the study: Among a handful of donors, roughly 5.4% of naive CD4 clonotypes were found in common. Clonotype sharing among donors likely depends on sequencing depth. Compared with memory subsets, naive subsets generally had larger estimated richness.

Comments on this clone: The antigen is not known. The same CDR3 is also encoded by other DNA sequences in this sample.

The chain combines TRBV27 with TRBJ1-5; maybe TRBD1 (5 bases). This TCR was recovered from a young man in good health. Sequencing was performed on naive CD8+ T cells sorted from blood. The DNA for the CDR3 is TGTGCCAGCAGTTTTGGGGGTTTCAATCAGCCCCAGCATTTT. Translating gives CASSFGGFNQPQHF.